This T cell receptor (beta chain) was sequenced for a study of human T cells and chemical hapten exposure. On the study more broadly: The sensitizer, 2% DPC, was used on 2 cm by 2 cm of upper inner arm skin.

This clonotype was seen only a few times. Time point in this sample: patch test 1, 2 weeks after DPC sensitization. Stated treatment: therapeutic diphenylcyclopropenone sensitization with weekly scalp DPC. Participating donors were patients with alopecia, aged 18 to 70 years, considered appropriate candidates for DPC. Original processing methods: With a range of about 23,224 to 700,000, the median per sample was around 96,000 TCRs. TCRdb reprocessed the RACE reads with MiXCR, giving one entry per CDR3 protein. None of the V and J calls come from the authors' own analysis; TCRdb made them. This sample has fewer than 400,000 distinct CDR3 sequences, with 5.5% to 8% found just once. V lost 1 base to trimming and J lost 2 bases, with 12 bases between them. Germline lookup yields CDR1 SGHVS and CDR2 FQNEAQ. The CDR3 is made up of 16 amino acids.

The chain recombines TRBV7-8 with TRBJ1-3, with TRBD1 as a possible D gene (6 bases). Material: whole blood, obtained in connection with sensitization to the hapten diphenylcyclopropenone (DPC). The receptor was derived from a woman in her late teens or twenties with alopecia areata. Some clones in this sample may be carry-over from other donors' samples. The CDR3 protein is CASSLVRQAAGNTIYF. CDR3 bases: TGTGCCAGCAGCTTAGTACGACAGGCTGCTGGAAACACCATATATTTT.